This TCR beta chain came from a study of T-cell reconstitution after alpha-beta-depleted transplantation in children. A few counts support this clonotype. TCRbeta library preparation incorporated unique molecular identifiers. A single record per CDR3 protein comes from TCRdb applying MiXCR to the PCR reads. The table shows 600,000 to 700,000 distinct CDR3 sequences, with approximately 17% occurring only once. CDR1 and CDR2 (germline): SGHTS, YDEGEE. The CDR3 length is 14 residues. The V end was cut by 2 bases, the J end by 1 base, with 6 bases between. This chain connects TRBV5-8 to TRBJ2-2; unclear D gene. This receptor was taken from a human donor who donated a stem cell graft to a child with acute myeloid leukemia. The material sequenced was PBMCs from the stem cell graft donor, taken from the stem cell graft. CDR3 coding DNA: TGTGCCAGCAGCTTTTTCGGGAACACCGGGGAGCTGTTTTTT. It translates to CASSFFGNTGELFF.